This TCR beta chain was observed in a study of PD-1 blockade in classical Hodgkin lymphoma. This CDR3 is 15 amino acids long. Germline V gene data show CDR1 as ENHRY and CDR2 as SYGVKD. Trimming pared 0 bases from V and 3 bases from J, leaving 9 bases between. Libraries were prepared by immunoSEQ multiplex PCR; TCRdb keeps only in-frame clonotypes and omits some of them. The data show about 35,000 clones, 80% to 90% seen once. Described time point: newly diagnosed, previously untreated cHL patient sample. Negative selection with magnetic separation was used to purify CD4+ T cells from thawed PBMCs. V usage is TRBV10-3 and J usage is TRBJ1-5, with D unclear. Source material: CD4+ T cells from blood. The origin of this receptor is a human donor with classical Hodgkin lymphoma. The CDR3 loop is CAISESLAVNQPQHF. The CDR3, as DNA: TGTGCCATCAGTGAGTCGCTGGCAGTCAATCAGCCCCAGCATTTT.